A single count supports the clone carrying this TCR beta chain. This sample stems from a study of T cell changes during pregnancy in multiple sclerosis. The CDR3 length is 11 residues. CDR1 is SQVTM and CDR2 is ANQGSEA in the germline V gene. Trimming pared 6 bases from V and 8 bases from J, leaving 13 bases between. The data were produced by immunoSEQ multiplex PCR, yet TCRdb's version contains in-frame clones alone and is incomplete. The repertoire has about 75,000 clones, about 90% of them found once; the top ten carry about 0.9%. The origin of this receptor is a female donor in good health, enrolled as a control in a pregnancy study. The chain carries TRBV29-1 and TRBJ1-2; no definite D call. The sample here was peripheral blood, taken in the first trimester of pregnancy. The CDR3 nucleotides are TGCAGCGTGGTCCCCGCCGGGGGCTACACCTTC. Translation gives CSVVPAGGYTF.